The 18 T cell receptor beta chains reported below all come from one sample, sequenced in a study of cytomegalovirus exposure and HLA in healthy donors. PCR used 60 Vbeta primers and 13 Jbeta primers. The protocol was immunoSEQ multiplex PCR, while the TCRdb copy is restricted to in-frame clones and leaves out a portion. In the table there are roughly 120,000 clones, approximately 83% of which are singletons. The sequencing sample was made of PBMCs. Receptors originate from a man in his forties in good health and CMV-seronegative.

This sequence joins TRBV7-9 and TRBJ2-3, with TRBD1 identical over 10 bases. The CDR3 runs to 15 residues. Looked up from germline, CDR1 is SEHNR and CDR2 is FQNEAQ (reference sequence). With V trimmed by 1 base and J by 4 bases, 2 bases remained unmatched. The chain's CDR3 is CASSLGDRGPDTQYF. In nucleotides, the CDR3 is TGTGCCAGCAGCTTAGGAGACAGGGGGCCAGATACGCAGTATTTT. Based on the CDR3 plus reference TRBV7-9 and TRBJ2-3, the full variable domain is DTGVSQNPRHKITKRGQNVTFRCDPISEHNRLYWYRQTLGQGPEFLTYFQNEAQLEKSRLLSDRFSAERPKGSFSTLEIQRTEQGDSAMYLCASSLGDRGPDTQYFGPGTRLTVL.

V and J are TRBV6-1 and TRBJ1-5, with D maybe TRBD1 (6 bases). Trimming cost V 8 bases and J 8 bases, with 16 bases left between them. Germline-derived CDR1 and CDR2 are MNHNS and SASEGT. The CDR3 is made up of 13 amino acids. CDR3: CASGGARWEPQHF. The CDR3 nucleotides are TGTGCCAGCGGGGGGGCTAGATGGGAGCCCCAGCATTTT.

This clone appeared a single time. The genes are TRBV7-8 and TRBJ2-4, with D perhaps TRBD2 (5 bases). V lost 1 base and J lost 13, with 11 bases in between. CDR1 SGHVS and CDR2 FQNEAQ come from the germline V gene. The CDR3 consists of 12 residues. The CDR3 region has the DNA TGTGCCAGCAGCTTAGGGGAGCGAAGACAGTACTTC. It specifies CASSLGERRQYF.

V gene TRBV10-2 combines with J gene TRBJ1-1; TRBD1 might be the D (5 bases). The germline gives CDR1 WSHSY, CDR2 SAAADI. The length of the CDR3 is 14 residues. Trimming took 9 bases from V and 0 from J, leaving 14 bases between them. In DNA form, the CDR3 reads TGCGCCAGTAGAGCCGGGGGTATGAACACTGAAGCTTTCTTT. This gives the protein CASRAGGMNTEAFF.

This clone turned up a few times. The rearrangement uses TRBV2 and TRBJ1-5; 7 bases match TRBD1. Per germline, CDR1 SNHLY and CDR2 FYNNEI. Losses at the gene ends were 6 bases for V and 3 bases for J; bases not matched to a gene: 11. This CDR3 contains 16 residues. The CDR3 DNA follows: TGTGCCAGCAGCGGTGGAGAGACAGGGATCAATCAGCCCCAGCATTTT. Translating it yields CASSGGETGINQPQHF.

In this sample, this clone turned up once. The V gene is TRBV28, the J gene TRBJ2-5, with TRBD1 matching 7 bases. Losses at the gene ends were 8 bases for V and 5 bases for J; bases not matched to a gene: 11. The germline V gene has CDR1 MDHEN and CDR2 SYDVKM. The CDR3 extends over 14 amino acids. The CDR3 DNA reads TGTGCCAGCCTTCGGACAGGTAGCCTGGAGACCCAGTACTTC. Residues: CASLRTGSLETQYF.

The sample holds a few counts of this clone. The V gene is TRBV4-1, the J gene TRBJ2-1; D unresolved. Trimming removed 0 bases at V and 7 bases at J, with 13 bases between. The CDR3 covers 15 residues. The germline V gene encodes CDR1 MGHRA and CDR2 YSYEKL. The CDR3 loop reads CASSQDRQTLNEQFF. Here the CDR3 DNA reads TGCGCCAGCAGCCAAGATCGGCAGACTCTAAATGAGCAGTTCTTC.

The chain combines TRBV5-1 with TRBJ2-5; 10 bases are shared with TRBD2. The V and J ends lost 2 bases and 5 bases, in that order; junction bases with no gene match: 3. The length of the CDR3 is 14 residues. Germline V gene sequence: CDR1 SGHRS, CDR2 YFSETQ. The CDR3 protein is CASSFTSGEETQYF. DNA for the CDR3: TGCGCCAGCAGCTTCACTAGCGGGGAGGAGACCCAGTACTTC.

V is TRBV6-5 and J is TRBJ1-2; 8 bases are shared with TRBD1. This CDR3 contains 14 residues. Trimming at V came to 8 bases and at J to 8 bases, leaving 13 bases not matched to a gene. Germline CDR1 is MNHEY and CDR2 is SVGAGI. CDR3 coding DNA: TGTGCCAGCGGGACAGGAGGTGCTCCCTCGGGCTACACCTTC. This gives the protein CASGTGGAPSGYTF.

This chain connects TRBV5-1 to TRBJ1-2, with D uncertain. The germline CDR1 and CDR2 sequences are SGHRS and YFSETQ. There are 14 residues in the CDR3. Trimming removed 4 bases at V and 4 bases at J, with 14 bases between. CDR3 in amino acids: CASSPGLRRYGYTF. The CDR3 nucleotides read TGCGCCAGCAGCCCCGGACTAAGGCGCTATGGCTACACCTTC.

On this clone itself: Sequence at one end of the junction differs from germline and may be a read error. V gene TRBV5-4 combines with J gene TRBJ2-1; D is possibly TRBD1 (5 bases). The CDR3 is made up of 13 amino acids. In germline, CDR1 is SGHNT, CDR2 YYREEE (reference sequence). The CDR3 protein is CTSSLAGRDEQFF. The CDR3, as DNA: TGTACCAGCAGCTTGGCAGGGCGCGATGAGCAGTTCTTC.

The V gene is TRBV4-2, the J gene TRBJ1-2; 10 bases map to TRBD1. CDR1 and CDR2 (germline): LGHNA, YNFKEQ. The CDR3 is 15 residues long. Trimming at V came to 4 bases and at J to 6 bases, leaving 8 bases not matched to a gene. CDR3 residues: CASSRQGASLDGYTF. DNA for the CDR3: TGTGCCAGCAGCCGACAGGGGGCGTCGTTGGATGGCTACACCTTC.

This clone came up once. DNA for the CDR3: TGTGCCAGCAGCCCAGACAGGGTGTATAACTATGGCTACACCTTC. Its translation: CASSPDRVYNYGYTF. This chain joins TRBV5-8 and TRBJ1-2, with 7 nucleotides matching TRBD1. V trimming: 4 bases; J trimming: 1 base; junction bases outside the gene matches: 7. The CDR3 length is 15 residues. The V gene's germline CDR1 is SGHTS and CDR2 YDEGEE.

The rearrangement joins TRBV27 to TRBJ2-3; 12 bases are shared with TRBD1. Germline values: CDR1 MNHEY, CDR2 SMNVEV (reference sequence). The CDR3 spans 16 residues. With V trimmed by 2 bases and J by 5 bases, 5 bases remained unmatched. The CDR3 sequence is CASSLGDRGRGDTQYF. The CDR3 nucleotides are TGTGCCAGCAGTTTAGGGGACAGGGGGCGCGGAGATACGCAGTATTTT.

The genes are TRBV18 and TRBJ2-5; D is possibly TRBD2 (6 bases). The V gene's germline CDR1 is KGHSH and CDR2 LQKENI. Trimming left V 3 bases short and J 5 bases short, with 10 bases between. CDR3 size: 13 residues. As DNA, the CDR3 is TGTGCCAGCTCACCCCGCGGAGGGGAGACCCAGTACTTC. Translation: CASSPRGGETQYF. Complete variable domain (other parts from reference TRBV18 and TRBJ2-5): NAGVMQNPRHLVRRRGQEARLRCSPMKGHSHVYWYRQLPEEGLKFMVYLQKENIIDESGMPKERFSAEFPKEGPSILRIQQVVRGDSAAYFCASSPRGGETQYFGPGTRLLVL.

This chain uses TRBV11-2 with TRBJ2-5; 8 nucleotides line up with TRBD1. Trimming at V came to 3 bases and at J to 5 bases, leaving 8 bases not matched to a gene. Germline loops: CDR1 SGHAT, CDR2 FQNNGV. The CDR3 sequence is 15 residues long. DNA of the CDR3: TGTGCCAGCAGCTTCTCAGGGGGCTGGGGGGAGACCCAGTACTTC. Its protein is CASSFSGGWGETQYF. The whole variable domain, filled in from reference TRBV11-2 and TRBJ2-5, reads EAGVAQSPRYKIIEKRQSVAFWCNPISGHATLYWYQQILGQGPKLLIQFQNNGVVDDSQLPKDRFSAERLKGVDSTLKIQPAKLEDSAVYLCASSFSGGWGETQYFGPGTRLLVL.

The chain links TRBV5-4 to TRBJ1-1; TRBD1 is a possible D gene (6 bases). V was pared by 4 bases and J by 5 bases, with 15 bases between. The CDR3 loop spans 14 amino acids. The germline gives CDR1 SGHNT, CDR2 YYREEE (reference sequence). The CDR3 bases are TGTGCCAGCAGCATCGGGGGGCGCGAAACTGAAGCTTTCTTT. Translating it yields CASSIGGRETEAFF.

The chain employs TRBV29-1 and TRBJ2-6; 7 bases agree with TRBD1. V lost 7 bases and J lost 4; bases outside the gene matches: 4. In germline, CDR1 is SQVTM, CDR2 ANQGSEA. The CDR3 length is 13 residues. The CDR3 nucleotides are TGCAGCGCTACAGGGGTCGGGGCCAACGTCCTGACTTTC. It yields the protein CSATGVGANVLTF.